This T cell receptor (beta chain) originates from a study of cytomegalovirus exposure and HLA in healthy donors. A word on this clone: Its antigen is not identified.

General observations from the study: After further analysis at a later stage, some 15,000 TCR beta sequences were associated with HLA alleles at 0.05 false discovery rate.

PCR used 60 Vbeta primers and 13 Jbeta primers. Only in-frame clones appear in the TCRdb table, and some are missing; sequencing was by immunoSEQ multiplex PCR. Counted here are some 100,000 clones, approximately 81% occurring once; the ten biggest clones make up 3.5% to 4.5%. This receptor was identified in a female donor in good health and CMV-seropositive. The sample consisted of PBMCs.

The CDR3 coding sequence is TGTGCCAGCAGCTTAGGGGTAGGCGGGTCAAGCTCCTACGAGCAGTACTTC. Amino acid sequence: CASSLGVGGSSSYEQYF. The chain recombines TRBV7-2 with TRBJ2-7, with D maybe TRBD2 (5 bases). Per germline, CDR1 SGHTA and CDR2 FQGNSA. The CDR3 loop spans 17 amino acids. Trimming pared 1 base from V and 0 bases from J, leaving 16 bases between.